The rows below give T cell receptor beta chains drawn from one sample of a study of T cell clusters in autoimmune cytopenias. TCRdb reprocessed the multiplex PCR reads and stores each CDR3 protein as one record, lacking DNA. The listing records some 15,000 distinct CDR3 sequences. The sequenced sample consisted of peripheral blood. The receptors were gathered from a human donor with an autoimmune cytopenia or autoimmune hepatitis (not recorded which). The CDR3 runs from the conserved cysteine through the conserved F or W. The order of the fields is V gene, CDR3 length, J gene, clone size, CDR3 protein. A clone size is listed for some rows: how often the clone was seen (once, few, many), or a class if it is expanded.

V gene: TRBV20-1
CDR3 length: 15
J gene: TRBJ2-5
clone size: .
CDR3 protein: CSARMGGVGRETQYF

V gene: TRBV19
CDR3 length: 18
J gene: TRBJ2-6
clone size: medium-sized
CDR3 protein: CASSNVGQGRSGANVLTF

V gene: TRBV12-3/TRBV12-4
CDR3 length: 15
J gene: TRBJ2-1
clone size: medium-sized
CDR3 protein: CASSLRQGAGNEQFF

V gene: TRBV20-1
CDR3 length: 14
J gene: TRBJ1-1
clone size: .
CDR3 protein: CSARQVGTNTEAFF

V gene: TRBV10-3
CDR3 length: 16
J gene: TRBJ2-7
clone size: .
CDR3 protein: CASSPDSGATRNEQYF

V gene: TRBV6-2/TRBV6-3
CDR3 length: 15
J gene: TRBJ2-7
clone size: .
CDR3 protein: CASSYSRRGSYEQYF

V gene: TRBV5-6
CDR3 length: 15
J gene: TRBJ2-3
clone size: medium-sized
CDR3 protein: CASSYPTAGSDTQYF

V gene: TRBV6-5
CDR3 length: 13
J gene: TRBJ1-2
clone size: .
CDR3 protein: CARSYRQGGGYTF

V gene: TRBV6-5
CDR3 length: 17
J gene: TRBJ2-3
clone size: medium-sized
CDR3 protein: CASSYLDPGLDTDTQYF

V gene: TRBV6-5
CDR3 length: 13
J gene: TRBJ1-1
clone size: .
CDR3 protein: CASSRTGWTEAFF

V gene: TRBV12-3/TRBV12-4
CDR3 length: 16
J gene: TRBJ2-7
clone size: .
CDR3 protein: CASPDTQGIKSYEQYF

V gene: TRBV5-1
CDR3 length: 14
J gene: TRBJ2-1
clone size: .
CDR3 protein: CASSETSGGSLEFF

V gene: TRBV30
CDR3 length: 13
J gene: TRBJ2-5
clone size: .
CDR3 protein: CAWRAIGGETQYF

V gene: TRBV15
CDR3 length: 14
J gene: TRBJ2-3
clone size: .
CDR3 protein: CATSTRTVTDTQYF

V gene: TRBV5-6
CDR3 length: 14
J gene: TRBJ2-1
clone size: .
CDR3 protein: CASVSSRIYNEQFF

V gene: TRBV19
CDR3 length: 12
J gene: TRBJ1-2
clone size: .
CDR3 protein: CASSSGGSGYTF

V gene: TRBV27
CDR3 length: 16
J gene: TRBJ1-3
clone size: .
CDR3 protein: CASSPGPASSGNTIYF

V gene: TRBV29-1
CDR3 length: 13
J gene: TRBJ1-2
clone size: medium-sized
CDR3 protein: CSARTRDSYGYTF

V gene: TRBV27
CDR3 length: 16
J gene: TRBJ2-7
clone size: .
CDR3 protein: CASRLIGTALNYEQYF

V gene: TRBV5-1
CDR3 length: 12
J gene: TRBJ2-3
clone size: .
CDR3 protein: CASSWDRALQYF

V gene: TRBV30
CDR3 length: 15
J gene: TRBJ2-5
clone size: .
CDR3 protein: CAWTTGPPQRETQYF

V gene: TRBV12-3/TRBV12-4
CDR3 length: 16
J gene: TRBJ1-3
clone size: .
CDR3 protein: CASSLVTPGAGNTIYF

V gene: TRBV6-5
CDR3 length: 14
J gene: TRBJ2-7
clone size: .
CDR3 protein: CASSYSSDAYEQYF

V gene: TRBV27
CDR3 length: 12
J gene: TRBJ2-7
clone size: .
CDR3 protein: CASRGDSYEQYF

V gene: TRBV19
CDR3 length: 17
J gene: TRBJ2-1
clone size: medium-sized
CDR3 protein: CASSINPIAASYNEQFF

V gene: TRBV5-5
CDR3 length: 12
J gene: TRBJ2-1
clone size: .
CDR3 protein: CASSPPWVEQFF

V gene: TRBV5-6
CDR3 length: 11
J gene: TRBJ2-7
clone size: medium-sized
CDR3 protein: CASSSSYEQYF

V gene: TRBV19
CDR3 length: 16
J gene: TRBJ2-1
clone size: medium-sized
CDR3 protein: CATRQGGLAGAVEQFF

V gene: TRBV6-6
CDR3 length: 14
J gene: TRBJ2-1
clone size: .
CDR3 protein: CASLRDRDANEQFF

V gene: TRBV27
CDR3 length: 16
J gene: TRBJ2-1
clone size: .
CDR3 protein: CASRLRLGQGAGEQFF

V gene: TRBV6-5
CDR3 length: 16
J gene: TRBJ2-2
clone size: .
CDR3 protein: CASSYSWTVNTGELFF

V gene: TRBV12-3/TRBV12-4
CDR3 length: 15
J gene: TRBJ2-2
clone size: .
CDR3 protein: CASSLRLSNTGELFF

V gene: TRBV19
CDR3 length: 12
J gene: TRBJ2-5
clone size: medium-sized
CDR3 protein: CASSFTGETQYF

V gene: TRBV7-6
CDR3 length: 17
J gene: TRBJ2-3
clone size: .
CDR3 protein: CASSLAAEREDADTQYF

V gene: TRBV6-5
CDR3 length: 16
J gene: TRBJ2-6
clone size: .
CDR3 protein: CASSDTGSSGANVLTF

V gene: TRBV19
CDR3 length: 14
J gene: TRBJ1-3
clone size: .
CDR3 protein: CASSGQHSGNTIYF

V gene: TRBV19
CDR3 length: 15
J gene: TRBJ2-2
clone size: medium-sized
CDR3 protein: CASRLQGVDTGELFF

V gene: TRBV13
CDR3 length: 13
J gene: TRBJ2-3
clone size: .
CDR3 protein: CASSSSSTDTQYF

V gene: TRBV6-1
CDR3 length: 15
J gene: TRBJ1-5
clone size: .
CDR3 protein: CAICMTAYSNQPQHF

V gene: TRBV19
CDR3 length: 17
J gene: TRBJ2-3
clone size: .
CDR3 protein: CASSNKGAGLFVDTQYF

V gene: TRBV7-2
CDR3 length: 11
J gene: TRBJ2-1
clone size: .
CDR3 protein: CASSAVNEQFF

V gene: TRBV13
CDR3 length: 14
J gene: TRBJ2-5
clone size: .
CDR3 protein: CASSPRGPVETQYF

V gene: TRBV10-3
CDR3 length: 17
J gene: TRBJ2-3
clone size: .
CDR3 protein: CAISGTSGSGSTDTQYF

V gene: TRBV5-5
CDR3 length: 12
J gene: TRBJ2-5
clone size: medium-sized
CDR3 protein: CASSLGQETQYF

V gene: TRBV19
CDR3 length: 16
J gene: TRBJ2-1
clone size: .
CDR3 protein: CASRTRSGSSYNEQFF

V gene: TRBV5-6
CDR3 length: 19
J gene: TRBJ1-2
clone size: .
CDR3 protein: CASTPWAKGLPSTNYGYTF

V gene: TRBV15
CDR3 length: 12
J gene: TRBJ2-7
clone size: .
CDR3 protein: CATSGRGREQYF

V gene: TRBV19
CDR3 length: 13
J gene: TRBJ1-2
clone size: .
CDR3 protein: CASRDRGNYGYTF

V gene: TRBV24-1
CDR3 length: 14
J gene: TRBJ2-6
clone size: .
CDR3 protein: CATNGYSGANVLTF

V gene: TRBV6-1
CDR3 length: 13
J gene: TRBJ2-3
clone size: .
CDR3 protein: CASSYGDTYTQYF

V gene: TRBV6-1
CDR3 length: 12
J gene: TRBJ2-3
clone size: medium-sized
CDR3 protein: CASSELSPTQYF

V gene: TRBV12-3/TRBV12-4
CDR3 length: 14
J gene: TRBJ1-2
clone size: .
CDR3 protein: CASAGTGGAGGYTF

V gene: TRBV6-5
CDR3 length: 16
J gene: TRBJ1-2
clone size: .
CDR3 protein: CASSEFWQAGNYGYTF

V gene: TRBV6-1
CDR3 length: 16
J gene: TRBJ2-1
clone size: .
CDR3 protein: CASSEVAGGTYNEQFF

V gene: TRBV6-5
CDR3 length: 15
J gene: TRBJ2-7
clone size: .
CDR3 protein: CASSYRTGNPKEQYF

V gene: TRBV6-1
CDR3 length: 15
J gene: TRBJ2-1
clone size: medium-sized
CDR3 protein: CASSPGQGAYNEQFF

V gene: TRBV5-1
CDR3 length: 16
J gene: TRBJ1-5
clone size: medium-sized
CDR3 protein: CASSLVPMGGNQPQHF

V gene: TRBV20-1
CDR3 length: 14
J gene: TRBJ1-1
clone size: .
CDR3 protein: CSVTYLGAGAEAFF